Described below is a single T cell receptor beta chain sequence and its context. The germline gives CDR1 SGHNT, CDR2 YENEEA. The V end lost 2 bases, the J end lost 6 bases, and 14 bases lay between the germline ends. The CDR3 totals 15 residues. Original methodology: How many nucleated cells were present was estimated from reference gene primer amplification. Some clones are missing from TCRdb's copy, which holds only in-frame ones; the method was immunoSEQ multiplex PCR. V and J calls and clone size are those listed in that table; D and trimming were worked out from the DNA. The sample carries 300,000 to 400,000 clones, about 90% recorded once. This entry comes from a study of blood T cell repertoires in COVID-19. Turning to the study itself: Acute and convalescent COVID-19 samples came from the United States, Italy and Spain. T cells, B-cell-depleted T cells, or PBMCs supplied cDNA or gDNA.

Followed over time, Seattle patients had been enrolled while infection was active. The sequenced sample was peripheral blood. J is TRBJ2-1 and V is TRBV11-3; D perhaps matches TRBD1 (6 bases). This TCR came from a woman in her forties or fifties with COVID-19, enrolled during active disease. CDR3: CASSLPPGHINEQFF. CDR3 DNA: TGTGCCAGCAGCTTACCTCCGGGACATATCAATGAGCAGTTCTTC. The full variable domain, with the rest looked up from reference TRBV11-3 and TRBJ2-1, is EAGVVQSPRYKIIEKKQPVAFWCNPISGHNTLYWYLQNLGQGPELLIRYENEEAVDDSQLPKDRFSAERLKGVDSTLKIQPAELGDSAVYLCASSLPPGHINEQFFGPGTRLTVL.